This TCR beta chain was identified in a study of cytomegalovirus exposure and HLA in healthy donors. Study results and limitations: Later analysis associated a missense DCLRE1C variant with TCR beta V- and J-gene trimming. When presence/absence was analysed, sequencing depth was taken to be roughly uniform across donors. In a later analysis, 17,000 or so TCR beta sequences were associated with HLA alleles at 0.05 false discovery rate. The study recorded around 160 TCR beta chains that were cytomegalovirus-associated.

Primers included in the PCR were 60 Vbeta and 13 Jbeta primers. The assay was immunoSEQ multiplex PCR, and TCRdb's table has in-frame clones only and misses some. This table has some 190,000 clones, around 80% appearing once. The CDR3 contains 15 residues. Germline V gene sequence: CDR1 WNHNN, CDR2 SYGVQD (reference sequence). Trimming took off 5 bases at V and 0 bases at J, with 11 bases between the two ends. Turning to this clone: The antigen is unknown.

This chain joins TRBV10-1 and TRBJ2-1; D remains unclear. The sample consisted of PBMCs. This receptor was identified in a young woman in good health and CMV-seronegative. The chain's CDR3 is CASSPTLSSYNEQFF. For the CDR3, the DNA is TGCGCCAGCAGTCCGACATTGAGCTCCTACAATGAGCAGTTCTTC.